Given below is one T cell receptor (beta chain) in context. The data are from a study of T cells expressing NK-cell markers. Study at large: The authors sequenced eight donors, of whom seven were HCMV-seropositive and one was seronegative.

This CDR3 comprises 15 residues. Germline V gene data show CDR1 as MNHEY and CDR2 as SVGAGI. TCRdb reanalyzed the 5' RACE reads, giving one entry per CDR3 protein sequence and no DNA. This repertoire includes over 5,000 distinct CDR3 sequences. The chain recombines TRBV6-5 with TRBJ2-5. The sample consisted of blood T cells: a sorted CD56 or NKG2C T cell subset, CD4+ or CD8+ T cells, or bulk PBMC T cells (not recorded which). The source is a man between 18 and 35 years old in good health. The CDR3: CASSYEIGVQETQYF.